This T cell receptor beta chain was sequenced in a study of blood T cell repertoires in COVID-19. As for the study in general: Samples representing acute and convalescent COVID-19 were sourced from the United States, Italy and Spain.

Assay used: immunoSEQ multiplex PCR; TCRdb lists only in-frame clones, some missing. The sample holds hundreds of thousands of clones, roughly 89% seen once. Sequencing used peripheral blood. The clonotype was recovered from a man aged 35 to 55 with acute or convalescent COVID-19.

CDR3 sequence: CASSHHPRSNHTEAFF. As DNA, the CDR3 is TGCGCCAGCAGCCATCATCCGAGGTCTAATCACACTGAAGCTTTCTTT. V gene TRBV4-1 combines with J gene TRBJ1-1; D is ambiguous. The CDR3 covers 16 residues. Trimming left V 3 bases short and J 3 bases short, with 17 bases between. From germline, CDR1 is MGHRA and CDR2 YSYEKL.